This T cell receptor beta chain appears in the sequencing data of a study of tumor-infiltrating lymphocytes in primary liver carcinoma. At the level of the study: Patients included men and women of 30 to 69 years.

With 10 bases clipped from V and 8 bases from J, the junction kept 14 bases outside the gene matches. Germline CDR1 MNHEY, CDR2 SVGAGI. The CDR3 consists of 16 residues. Each 20-30 mg portion of unsorted bulk tissue served as the source for co-extraction of RNA and DNA. Primary liver carcinoma in the patients was surgically resected. Constant-region priming of approximately 500 ng total RNA yielded TCR beta cDNA. ARM-PCR, slightly modified, supplied the TCR beta libraries through three nested multiplex PCR rounds. TRBV1-TRBV30 forward primers and a C-beta reverse primer were used in the first two PCR rounds, which each ran for ten to eleven cycles. TCRdb passed the multiplex PCR reads through MiXCR, listing each CDR3 protein once. Among tens of thousands of distinct CDR3 sequences listed, roughly three quarters were seen once.

Sequences were obtained from liver tumor tissue from sampling region 5. Subset here: tumor region T5, tumor centre. The source is a woman aged 25-40 years with primary liver carcinoma and hepatitis B virus infection. This sequence joins TRBV6-5 and TRBJ2-1; 13 bases agree with TRBD2. CDR3: CANSYVGTSGTDEQFF. CDR3 in DNA: TGTGCCAATAGTTACGTCGGGACTAGCGGGACCGATGAGCAGTTCTTC.